Sequencing of this T cell receptor beta chain was carried out in a study of post-analysis software for immune sequencing data. Study observations and caveats: Roughly 5 TRBV segments occurring more often in patients than controls included TRBV5-6, TRBV5-1 and TRBV20-1. F measure grouped same-batch samples tightly together.

TCR beta libraries were prepared from cDNA with unique molecular identifiers. TCRdb passed the PCR reads through MiXCR, listing each CDR3 protein once. In the table there are 150,000 to 200,000 distinct CDR3 sequences, roughly 31% of which are singletons. The CDR3 extends over 20 amino acids. V lost 3 bases to trimming and J lost 2 bases, with 29 bases between them. From germline, CDR1 is DFQATT and CDR2 SNEGSKA (reference sequence). This clonotype was recorded a few times. Its specificity is unknown. The clonotype was recovered from a girl aged 5-17 years with multiple sclerosis. What was sequenced was blood. This rearrangement joins TRBV20-1 to TRBJ1-5, with D perhaps matching TRBD1 (5 bases). CDR3 loop: CSASGVNRDSSTNRNQPQHF. CDR3 DNA sequence: TGCAGTGCTAGTGGGGTTAATCGTGACAGCTCAACTAATCGCAATCAGCCCCAGCATTTT.